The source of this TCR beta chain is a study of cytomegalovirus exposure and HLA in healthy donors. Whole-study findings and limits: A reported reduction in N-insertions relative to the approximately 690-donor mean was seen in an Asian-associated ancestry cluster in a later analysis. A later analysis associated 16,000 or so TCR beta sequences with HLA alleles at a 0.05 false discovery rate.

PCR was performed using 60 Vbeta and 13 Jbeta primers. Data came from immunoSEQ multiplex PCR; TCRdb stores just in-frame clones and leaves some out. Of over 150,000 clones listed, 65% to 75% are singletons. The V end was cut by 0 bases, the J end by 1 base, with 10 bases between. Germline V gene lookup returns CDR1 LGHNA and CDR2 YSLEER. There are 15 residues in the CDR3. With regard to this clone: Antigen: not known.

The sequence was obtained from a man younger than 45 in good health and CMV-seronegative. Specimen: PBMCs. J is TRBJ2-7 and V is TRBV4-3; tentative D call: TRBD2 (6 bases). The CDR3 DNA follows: TGCGCCAGCAGCCAAGATGATGCGGGATCCTACGAGCAGTACTTC. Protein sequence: CASSQDDAGSYEQYF.